This T cell receptor beta chain was retrieved from a study of human T cells and chemical hapten exposure. The time point: pre-sensitization, week 0. The sample's treatment: therapeutic diphenylcyclopropenone sensitization with weekly scalp DPC. In TCRdb, the RACE reads were re-called with MiXCR into one record per CDR3 protein. The profile covers 300,000 to 450,000 distinct CDR3 sequences, with around 5.5% appearing a single time and around 2.6% taken by the ten largest. The V gene lost 5 bases and the J gene lost 1 base, with 14 bases spanning the gap. This CDR3 has 14 residues. The germline V gene has CDR1 DFQATT and CDR2 SNEGSKA (reference sequence).

The sample in question was whole blood, obtained in connection with sensitization to the hapten diphenylcyclopropenone (DPC). This sequence joins TRBV20-1 and TRBJ1-1; TRBD1 is a possible D gene (6 bases). The source is a woman in her forties or fifties with alopecia areata. Some clones in this sample may be carry-over from other donors' samples. The CDR3 protein is CSAPLRGANTEAFF. CDR3 DNA: TGCAGTGCTCCTCTCCGGGGGGCGAACACTGAAGCTTTCTTT.